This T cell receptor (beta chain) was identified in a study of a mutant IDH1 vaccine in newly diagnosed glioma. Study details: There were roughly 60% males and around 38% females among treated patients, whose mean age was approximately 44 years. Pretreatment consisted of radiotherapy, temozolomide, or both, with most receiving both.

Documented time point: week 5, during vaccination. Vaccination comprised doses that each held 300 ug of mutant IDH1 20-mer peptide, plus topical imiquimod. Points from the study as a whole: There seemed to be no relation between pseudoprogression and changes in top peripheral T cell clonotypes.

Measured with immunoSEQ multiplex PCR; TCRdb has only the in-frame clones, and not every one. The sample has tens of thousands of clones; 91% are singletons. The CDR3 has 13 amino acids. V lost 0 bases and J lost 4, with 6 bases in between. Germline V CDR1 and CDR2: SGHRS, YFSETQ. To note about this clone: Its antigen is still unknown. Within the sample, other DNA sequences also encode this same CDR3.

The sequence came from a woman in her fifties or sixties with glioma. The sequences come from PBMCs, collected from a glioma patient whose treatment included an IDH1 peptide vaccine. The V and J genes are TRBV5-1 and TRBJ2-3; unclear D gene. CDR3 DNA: TGCGCCAGCAGCTTGGTCGTCGCAGATACGCAGTATTTT. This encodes CASSLVVADTQYF.